Below, 32 T cell receptor beta chains from the same sample are listed, as sequenced in a study of Ad26.COV2.S vaccination and SARS-CoV-2 variants. Indicated treatment: roughly 20 received Ad26.COV2.S at low or high dose, single or two shots; about five received placebo; per-sample allocation not given. Samples analyzed were those drawn on day 63 after the first vaccine or placebo injection. TCRdb's table, derived via immunoSEQ multiplex PCR, lists solely in-frame clones and lacks some. The sample holds around 450,000 clones, 90% seen once. This specimen was peripheral blood, taken in a trial of Ad26.COV2.S vaccine versus placebo. The origin of the receptors is a person aged 18-65 years who received the Ad26.COV2.S COVID-19 vaccine or a placebo.

This clone was seen a single time. The chain is built from TRBV11-2 and TRBJ2-7; 10 bases fit TRBD2. Per germline, CDR1 SGHAT and CDR2 FQNNGV. The J segment lost 3 bases and the V segment lost 2 bases, leaving 7 bases of the junction unmatched. The CDR3 runs 16 residues. The CDR3 loop reads CASSLWGTSGIYEQYF. The CDR3 nucleotides are TGTGCCAGCAGCTTATGGGGAACTAGCGGGATCTACGAGCAGTACTTC.

The gene calls are TRBV7-2 and TRBJ2-1; D ambiguous. V lost 3 bases to trimming and J lost 8 bases, with 5 bases between them. This CDR3 spans 11 amino acids. CDR1 and CDR2 from the germline V gene are SGHTA and FQGNSA. The chain's CDR3 is CASSLIDEQFF. CDR3 nucleotide sequence: TGTGCCAGCAGCTTGATCGATGAGCAGTTCTTC.

V gene TRBV19 combines with J gene TRBJ2-2; 7 bases agree with TRBD1. CDR1 and CDR2 from the germline V gene are LNHDA and SQIVND (reference sequence). Unmatched junction bases numbered 6, after V lost 6 bases and J lost 5 bases. The CDR3 totals 14 residues. The CDR3: CASSPTGLTGELFF. The CDR3 DNA sequence: TGTGCCAGTAGCCCGACAGGGTTGACCGGGGAGCTGTTTTTT. Drawing the rest from reference TRBV19 and TRBJ2-2, the complete variable domain is DGGITQSPKYLFRKEGQNVTLSCEQNLNHDAMYWYRQDPGQGLRLIYYSQIVNDFQKGDIAEGYSVSREKKESFPLTVTSAQKNPTAFYLCASSPTGLTGELFFGEGSRLTVL.

The J gene is TRBJ2-7, the V gene TRBV13; 11 bases are a match to TRBD2. The V segment lost 5 bases and the J segment 3 bases; nucleotides outside the gene matches: 9. The germline gives CDR1 PRHDT, CDR2 FYEKMQ (reference sequence). This CDR3 region has 16 residues. The DNA for the CDR3 is TGTGCCAGCAGCCCCCAACGACTAGCGGGAATCTACGAGCAGTACTTC. It codes for CASSPQRLAGIYEQYF.

The chain joins TRBV18 to TRBJ1-4; maybe TRBD1 (5 bases). V was trimmed by 3 bases and J by 5 bases, leaving 16 bases between them. This CDR3 is built from 16 residues. Germline-derived CDR1 and CDR2 are KGHSH and LQKENI. CDR3 protein: CASSPVLTASNEKLFF. The CDR3 coding sequence is TGTGCCAGCTCACCCGTGTTGACAGCGTCAAATGAAAAACTGTTTTTT.

The chain joins TRBV9 to TRBJ2-3; 7 nucleotides match TRBD1. After removal of 1 base from V and 3 bases from J, the junction contained 5 bases not matched to a gene. The CDR3 covers 15 residues. CDR1 SGDLS and CDR2 YYNGEE come from the germline V gene. CDR3 coding DNA: TGTGCCAGCAGCGTACGACAGGGAAGGACAGATACGCAGTATTTT. Its protein product is CASSVRQGRTDTQYF. The entire variable domain, with the rest obtained from reference TRBV9 and TRBJ2-3, is as follows: DSGVTQTPKHLITATGQRVTLRCSPRSGDLSVYWYQQSLDQGLQFLIQYYNGEERAKGNILERFSAQQFPDLHSELNLSSLELGDSALYFCASSVRQGRTDTQYFGPGTRLTVL.

This clone was counted a single time. J is TRBJ2-7 and V is TRBV18, with TRBD1 matching over 11 bases. The CDR3 is made up of 20 amino acids. In germline, CDR1 is KGHSH, CDR2 LQKENI. The trim removed 6 bases at V and 3 bases at J, leaving 22 bases unmatched. DNA of the CDR3: TGTGCCAGCTCCTCCCGCGTGGGACAGGGGGTGAAGCGGGAGCTCTACGAGCAGTACTTC. Translated: CASSSRVGQGVKRELYEQYF.

The sample holds a few counts of this clone. The rearrangement links TRBV4-3 to TRBJ1-5; D call uncertain. Looked up from germline, CDR1 is LGHNA and CDR2 is YSLEER. CDR3 length: 13 amino acids. Trimming took off 4 bases at V and 5 bases at J, with 9 bases between the two ends. The chain's CDR3 is CASSLRLDQPQHF. The DNA for the CDR3 is TGCGCCAGCAGCCTTCGTTTGGATCAGCCCCAGCATTTT.

The rearrangement joins TRBV5-8 to TRBJ2-3; D is perhaps TRBD1 (6 bases). The germline gives CDR1 SGHTS, CDR2 YDEGEE. Trimming took 0 bases from V and 3 from J, leaving 11 bases between them. This CDR3 contains 15 residues. The CDR3 bases are TGTGCCAGCAGCTTGGGTCAGGGGTTAACAGATACGCAGTATTTT. Its protein product is CASSLGQGLTDTQYF.

The V and J genes are TRBV5-4 and TRBJ2-3; D call uncertain. CDR3 length: 13 amino acids. V was pared by 0 bases and J by 1 base, with 3 bases between. Germline V gives CDR1 SGHNT, CDR2 YYREEE (reference sequence). CDR3 sequence (DNA): TGTGCCAGCAGCTTGGTTCGCACAGATACGCAGTATTTT. Its protein is CASSLVRTDTQYF.

The V gene is TRBV13, the J gene TRBJ2-7; no reliable D call. Trimming removed 0 bases at V and 3 bases at J, with 9 bases between. This CDR3 comprises 14 residues. Germline V gene data show CDR1 as PRHDT and CDR2 as FYEKMQ (reference sequence). CDR3 residues: CASSLGTLVYEQYF. In nucleotides, the CDR3 is TGTGCCAGCAGCTTAGGCACGCTTGTCTACGAGCAGTACTTC.

The rearrangement joins TRBV7-2 to TRBJ2-7, with TRBD2 matching 13 bases. The CDR3 extends over 15 amino acids. V shed 3 bases, J shed 3 bases, and the junction held 2 bases outside the gene matches. Germline V gives CDR1 SGHTA, CDR2 FQGNSA. CDR3 coding DNA: TGTGCCAGCAGCTTTGGACTAGCGGGAGTCTACGAGCAGTACTTC. Translated, it gives CASSFGLAGVYEQYF.

The V and J genes are TRBV18 and TRBJ2-7; 7 bases fit TRBD1. From germline, CDR1 is KGHSH and CDR2 LQKENI. Trimming removed 1 base from V and 2 bases from J; junction bases left unmatched: 2. The CDR3 consists of 14 residues. CDR3: CASSPRTGAYEQYF. DNA for the CDR3: TGTGCCAGCTCACCACGGACAGGAGCCTACGAGCAGTACTTC.

This clone was seen only a few times. The chain employs TRBV7-2 and TRBJ2-4; D call uncertain. CDR1 SGHTA and CDR2 FQGNSA come from the germline V gene. V lost 5 bases and J 0 bases, leaving 5 bases between the germline ends. CDR3 size: 13 residues. The CDR3 DNA sequence: TGTGCCAGCAGCGGTTTAGCCAAAAACATTCAGTACTTC. Its protein is CASSGLAKNIQYF.

The rearrangement joins TRBV7-9 to TRBJ2-3; TRBD1 aligns across 7 bases. Trimming at V came to 11 bases and at J to 2 bases, leaving 4 bases not matched to a gene. This CDR3 has 12 amino acids. Germline V gene sequence: CDR1 SEHNR, CDR2 FQNEAQ (reference sequence). CDR3 residues: CASTGYTDTQYF. Written as DNA, the CDR3 is TGTGCCTCGACAGGGTACACAGATACGCAGTATTTT.

The V call is TRBV6-2 or TRBV6-3, the J call TRBJ1-6; unclear D gene. The CDR3 length is 14 residues. Germline lookup yields CDR1 MNHEY and CDR2 SVGEGT. Between the trimmed V and J ends, which lost 6 bases and 7 bases, there was a span of 13 bases. CDR3 DNA sequence: TGTGCCAGCAGCATTGACGGACCGAATTCACCCCTCCACTTT. This translates into CASSIDGPNSPLHF.

The rearrangement links TRBV9 to TRBJ2-1, with TRBD2 identical over 10 bases. Germline assignment: CDR1 SGDLS and CDR2 YYNGEE. This CDR3 is 15 amino acids long. Trimming removed 0 bases from V and 8 bases from J; junction bases left unmatched: 5. As DNA, the CDR3 is TGTGCCAGCAGCGTAGCGGGACTAGCGATAGATGAGCAGTTCTTC. Translated: CASSVAGLAIDEQFF.

The chain is built from TRBV25-1 and TRBJ2-3; D gene ambiguous. CDR1 is MGHDK and CDR2 is SYGVNS in the germline V gene. Trimming left V 2 bases short and J 3 bases short, with 9 bases between. The CDR3 covers 14 residues. The CDR3 region has the DNA TGTGCCAGCAGTGAAGAGACCCCGACAGATACGCAGTATTTT. It codes for CASSEETPTDTQYF.

J is TRBJ1-5 and V is TRBV19; 7 bases agree with TRBD1. The CDR3 covers 15 residues. The ends lost 3 bases at V and 4 bases at J; junction bases unmatched: 6. CDR1 is LNHDA and CDR2 is SQIVND in the germline V gene (reference sequence). The CDR3: CASSISRGRNQPQHF. For the CDR3, the DNA is TGTGCCAGTAGTATCTCTAGGGGGCGGAATCAGCCCCAGCATTTT. Full variable domain (rest looked up from reference TRBV19 and TRBJ1-5): DGGITQSPKYLFRKEGQNVTLSCEQNLNHDAMYWYRQDPGQGLRLIYYSQIVNDFQKGDIAEGYSVSREKKESFPLTVTSAQKNPTAFYLCASSISRGRNQPQHFGDGTRLSIL.

The chain combines TRBV19 with TRBJ1-5; 9 bases fit TRBD1. The CDR3 has 15 residues. From germline, CDR1 is LNHDA and CDR2 SQIVND (reference sequence). The V gene end was trimmed by 5 bases and the J gene end by 6 bases; junction bases not matched to a gene: 8. The CDR3 loop is CASSPGDRDGQPQHF. The CDR3 DNA is TGTGCCAGTAGTCCCGGGGACAGGGATGGTCAGCCCCAGCATTTT.

This chain's CDR3 is CASRKAAGVIDEQFF. Here the CDR3 DNA reads TGTGCCAGCAGGAAGGCAGCGGGAGTTATAGATGAGCAGTTCTTC. The chain couples TRBV2 to TRBJ2-1, with 8 bases that match TRBD2. This CDR3 is built from 15 residues. With 6 bases clipped from V and 8 bases from J, the junction kept 12 bases outside the gene matches. In germline, CDR1 is SNHLY, CDR2 FYNNEI.

V usage is TRBV24-1 and J usage is TRBJ2-1; 11 nucleotides agree with TRBD2. CDR3 size: 17 residues. Germline loops: CDR1 KGHDR, CDR2 SFDVKD. Trimming took 3 bases from V and 6 from J; bases not matched to a gene: 9. CDR3 in DNA: TGTGCCACCAGTGATCCGACGACTAGCGGGATAGTCAATGAGCAGTTCTTC. This translates into CATSDPTTSGIVNEQFF.

Note on this clone: This specimen includes other DNA sequences encoding the same CDR3. This chain joins TRBV2 and TRBJ2-5, with 8 bases identical to TRBD1. CDR3 size: 17 residues. CDR1 is SNHLY and CDR2 is FYNNEI in the germline V gene. V lost 0 bases to trimming and J lost 5 bases; unmatched junction nucleotides: 11. CDR3 DNA sequence: TGTGCCAGCAGTGAAGCTCCCGGACAGGGAGTGAGTGAGACCCAGTACTTC. Its translation is CASSEAPGQGVSETQYF.

The CDR3 DNA is TGTGCCAGCAGTCCGTCCGGGTCCACAGATACGCAGTATTTT. This encodes CASSPSGSTDTQYF. This chain links TRBV6-5 with TRBJ2-3; D is unclear. The CDR3 runs to 14 residues. Germline V gene sequence: CDR1 MNHEY, CDR2 SVGAGI. Trimming took off 5 bases at V and 2 bases at J, with 11 bases between the two ends.

The chain links TRBV6-2 or TRBV6-3 to TRBJ2-1, with D possibly TRBD1 on 6 matching bases. From germline, CDR1 is MNHEY and CDR2 SVGEGT. Trimming stripped 4 bases from V and 9 bases from J, with 13 bases between. The CDR3 loop spans 13 amino acids. The DNA for the CDR3 is TGTGCCAGCAGTTTCGCAACAGGGAGTGAGCAGTTCTTC. Residues: CASSFATGSEQFF.

This rearrangement joins TRBV24-1 to TRBJ2-4; 15 bases fit TRBD2. The germline V gene encodes CDR1 KGHDR and CDR2 SFDVKD. The CDR3 sequence is 16 residues long. After removal of 4 bases from V and 8 bases from J, the junction contained 5 bases not matched to a gene. The CDR3 DNA sequence: TGTGCCACCAGTGAGGGACTAGCGGGAGGAGAGGACATTCAGTACTTC. Translated, it gives CATSEGLAGGEDIQYF.

The chain couples TRBV30 to TRBJ1-1, with D possibly matching TRBD1 (5 bases). V gave up 3 bases and J gave up 1 base, with 15 bases separating them. This CDR3 region has 15 residues. Germline loops: CDR1 GTSNPN, CDR2 SVGIG (reference sequence). The CDR3 coding sequence is TGTGCCTGGAGAGTTCCGGGACCCCCGAACACTGAAGCTTTCTTT. It yields the protein CAWRVPGPPNTEAFF. Supplemented by reference TRBV30 and TRBJ1-1, the full variable domain reads SQTIHQWPATLVQPVGSPLSLECTVEGTSNPNLYWYRQAAGRGLQLLFYSVGIGQISSEVPQNLSASRPQDRQFILSSKKLLLSDSGFYLCAWRVPGPPNTEAFFGQGTRLTVV.

In this sample, this clone turned up once. V usage is TRBV2 and J usage is TRBJ2-7, with TRBD2 identical over 11 bases. This CDR3 contains 14 residues. The trim removed 6 bases at V and 3 bases at J, leaving 4 bases unmatched. CDR1 is SNHLY, CDR2 FYNNEI, per germline. CDR3 nucleotide sequence: TGTGCCAGCAGGGCCGGGACTAGCGGCTACGAGCAGTACTTC. It codes for CASRAGTSGYEQYF.

A single count supports this clone. The chain carries TRBV28 and TRBJ1-5; 7 nucleotides match TRBD1. The CDR3 sequence is 15 residues long. Germline loops: CDR1 MDHEN, CDR2 SYDVKM. Trimming at V came to 3 bases and at J to 4 bases, leaving 6 bases not matched to a gene. The CDR3 reads CASSFDRVVNQPQHF. The CDR3 DNA follows: TGTGCCAGCAGTTTTGACAGGGTGGTTAATCAGCCCCAGCATTTT.

J is TRBJ2-7 and V is TRBV28, with unresolved D. The CDR3 sequence is 13 residues long. With 4 bases removed from V and 2 bases from J, the gap between germline ends came to 9 bases. CDR1 MDHEN and CDR2 SYDVKM come from the germline V gene. The CDR3 coding sequence is TGTGCCAGCAGTTACAGCCCTGCCTACGAGCAGTACTTC. This codes for CASSYSPAYEQYF.

Remarks on this clone: The junction shows a germline mismatch at one end, possibly a read error. The rearrangement links TRBV7-7 to TRBJ2-7; 13 nucleotides align to TRBD2. CDR1 and CDR2 (germline): SSHAT, FNYEAQ (reference sequence). CDR3 size: 20 residues. This chain's CDR3 is CASSPGTSGTLIDLTYEQYF. CDR3 DNA: TGTGCTAGCAGCCCCGGGACTAGCGGGACATTAATCGATCTTACCTACGAGCAGTACTTC.

This clone was detected once. The chain recombines TRBV3-1 (or the pseudogene TRBV3-2) with TRBJ2-1; possible D gene TRBD2, 6 bases. V was pared by 0 bases and J by 5 bases, with 11 bases between. Per germline, CDR1 LGHDT and CDR2 YNNKEL (reference sequence). This CDR3 is built from 15 residues. In DNA, the CDR3 is TGTGCCAGCAGCCAAGACGCGGGACCTCACAATGAGCAGTTCTTC. Amino acid sequence: CASSQDAGPHNEQFF.